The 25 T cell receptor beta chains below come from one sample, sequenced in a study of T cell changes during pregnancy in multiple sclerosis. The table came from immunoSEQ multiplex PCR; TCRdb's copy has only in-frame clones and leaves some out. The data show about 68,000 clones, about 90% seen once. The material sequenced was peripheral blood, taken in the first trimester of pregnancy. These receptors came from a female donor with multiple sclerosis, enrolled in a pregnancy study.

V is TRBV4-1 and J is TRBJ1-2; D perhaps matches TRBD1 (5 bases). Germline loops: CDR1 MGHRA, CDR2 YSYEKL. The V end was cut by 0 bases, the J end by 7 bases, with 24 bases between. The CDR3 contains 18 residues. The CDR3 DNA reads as TGCGCCAGCAGCCAAGATCGAACCCGAGACAGAAAATTCGGTGGCTACACCTTC. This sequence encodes CASSQDRTRDRKFGGYTF.

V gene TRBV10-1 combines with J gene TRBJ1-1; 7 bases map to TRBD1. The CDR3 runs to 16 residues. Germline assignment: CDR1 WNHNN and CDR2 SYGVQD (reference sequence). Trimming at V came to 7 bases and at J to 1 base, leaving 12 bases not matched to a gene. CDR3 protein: CASTPGRGPGNTEAFF. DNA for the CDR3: TGCGCCAGCACCCCCGGGAGGGGGCCGGGGAACACTGAAGCTTTCTTT.

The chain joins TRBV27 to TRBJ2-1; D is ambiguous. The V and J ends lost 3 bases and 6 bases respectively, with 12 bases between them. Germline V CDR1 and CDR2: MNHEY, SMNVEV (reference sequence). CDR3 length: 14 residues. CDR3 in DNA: TGTGCCAGCAGTTTGGAGTCGGGTTCCAATGAGCAGTTCTTC. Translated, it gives CASSLESGSNEQFF.

This CDR3 reads CASSPVYTDTQYF. The CDR3 DNA sequence: TGTGCCAGCAGCCCCGTATACACAGATACGCAGTATTTT. The chain links TRBV7-3 to TRBJ2-3; D call uncertain. This CDR3 comprises 13 residues. In germline, CDR1 is SGHTA, CDR2 FQGTGA. Trimming took 5 bases from V and 2 from J, leaving 8 bases between them.

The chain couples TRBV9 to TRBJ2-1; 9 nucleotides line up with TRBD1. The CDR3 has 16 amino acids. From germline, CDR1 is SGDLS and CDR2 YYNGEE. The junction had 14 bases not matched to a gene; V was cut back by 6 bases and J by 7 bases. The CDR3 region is CASTLTGQGSGNEQFF. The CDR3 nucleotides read TGTGCCAGCACCCTAACAGGACAGGGGAGCGGGAATGAGCAGTTCTTC.

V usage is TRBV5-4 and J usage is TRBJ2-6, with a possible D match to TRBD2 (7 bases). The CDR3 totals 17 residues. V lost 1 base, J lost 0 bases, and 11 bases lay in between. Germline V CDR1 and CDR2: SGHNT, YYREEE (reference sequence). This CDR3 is CASSLSGGGSGANVLTF. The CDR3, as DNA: TGTGCCAGCAGCTTGTCGGGGGGCGGCTCTGGGGCCAACGTCCTGACTTTC.

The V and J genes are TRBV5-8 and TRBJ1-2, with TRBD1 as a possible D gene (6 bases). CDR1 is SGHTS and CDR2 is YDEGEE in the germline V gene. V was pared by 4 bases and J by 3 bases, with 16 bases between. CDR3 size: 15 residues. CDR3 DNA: TGTGCCAGCAGCCGCAACACAGGGTGGGACTATGGCTACACCTTC. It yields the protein CASSRNTGWDYGYTF.

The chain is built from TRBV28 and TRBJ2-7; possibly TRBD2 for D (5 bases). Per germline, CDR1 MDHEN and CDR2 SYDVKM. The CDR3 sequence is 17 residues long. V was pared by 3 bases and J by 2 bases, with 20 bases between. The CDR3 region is CASSFRSGIPKPYEQYF. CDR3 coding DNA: TGTGCCAGCAGTTTTCGTTCGGGGATTCCCAAGCCCTACGAGCAGTACTTC.

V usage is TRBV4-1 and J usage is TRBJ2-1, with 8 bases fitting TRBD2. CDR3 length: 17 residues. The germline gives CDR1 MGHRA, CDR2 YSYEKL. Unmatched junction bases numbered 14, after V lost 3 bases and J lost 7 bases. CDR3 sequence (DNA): TGCGCCAGCAGCCACGCACAAGCGGGAGCACAGATAAATGAGCAGTTCTTC. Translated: CASSHAQAGAQINEQFF.

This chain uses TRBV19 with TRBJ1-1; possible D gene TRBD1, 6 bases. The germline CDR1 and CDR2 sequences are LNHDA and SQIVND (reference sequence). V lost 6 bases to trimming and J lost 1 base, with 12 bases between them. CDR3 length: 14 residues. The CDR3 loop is CASSLQGGNTEAFF. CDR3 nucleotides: TGTGCCAGTAGCTTACAGGGCGGGAACACTGAAGCTTTCTTT.

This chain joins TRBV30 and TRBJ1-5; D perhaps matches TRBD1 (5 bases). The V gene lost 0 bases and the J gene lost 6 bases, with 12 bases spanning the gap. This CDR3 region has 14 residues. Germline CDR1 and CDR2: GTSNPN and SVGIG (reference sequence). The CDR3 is CAWSVQGWSQPQHF. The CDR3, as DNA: TGTGCCTGGAGTGTCCAGGGATGGTCTCAGCCCCAGCATTTT.

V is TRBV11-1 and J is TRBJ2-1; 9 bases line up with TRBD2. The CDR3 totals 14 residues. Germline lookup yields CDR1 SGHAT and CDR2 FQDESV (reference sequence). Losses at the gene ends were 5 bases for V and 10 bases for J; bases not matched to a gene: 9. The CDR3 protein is CASSDRTSAGEQFF. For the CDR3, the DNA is TGTGCCAGCAGCGATCGGACTAGCGCAGGGGAGCAGTTCTTC.

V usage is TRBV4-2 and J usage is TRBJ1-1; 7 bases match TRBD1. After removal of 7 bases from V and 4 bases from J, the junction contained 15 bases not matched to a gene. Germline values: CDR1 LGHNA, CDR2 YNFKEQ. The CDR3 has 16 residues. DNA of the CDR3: TGTGCCAGCACCCCGGGGCTCGGGGCAGGGGGCACTGAAGCTTTCTTT. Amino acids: CASTPGLGAGGTEAFF.

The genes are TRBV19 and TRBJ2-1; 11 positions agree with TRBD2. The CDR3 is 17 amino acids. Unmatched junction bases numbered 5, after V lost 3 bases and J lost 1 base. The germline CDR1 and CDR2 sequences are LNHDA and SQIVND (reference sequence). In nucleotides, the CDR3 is TGTGCCAGTAGTATTGGGAGACTAGCGGGATCCTACAATGAGCAGTTCTTC. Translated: CASSIGRLAGSYNEQFF.

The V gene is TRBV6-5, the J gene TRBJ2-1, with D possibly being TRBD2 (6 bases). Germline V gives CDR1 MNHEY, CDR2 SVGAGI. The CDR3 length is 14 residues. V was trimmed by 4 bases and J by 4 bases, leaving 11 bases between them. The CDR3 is CASSWGGIYNEQFF. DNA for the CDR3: TGTGCCAGCAGTTGGGGCGGGATTTACAATGAGCAGTTCTTC.

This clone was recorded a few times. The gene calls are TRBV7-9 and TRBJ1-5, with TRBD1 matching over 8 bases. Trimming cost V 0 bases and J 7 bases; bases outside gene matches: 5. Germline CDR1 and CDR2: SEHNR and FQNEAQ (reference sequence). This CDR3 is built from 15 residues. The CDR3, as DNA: TGTGCCAGCAGCTTAGCCGGACAGGGTTACCAGCCCCAGCATTTT. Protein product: CASSLAGQGYQPQHF.

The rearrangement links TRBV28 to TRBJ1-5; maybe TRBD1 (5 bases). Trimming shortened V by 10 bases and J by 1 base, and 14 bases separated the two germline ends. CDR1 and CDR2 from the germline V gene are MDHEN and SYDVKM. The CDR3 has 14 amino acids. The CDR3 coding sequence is TGTGCCACCCTAATTGGGGGGAGCAATCAGCCCCAGCATTTT. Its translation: CATLIGGSNQPQHF.

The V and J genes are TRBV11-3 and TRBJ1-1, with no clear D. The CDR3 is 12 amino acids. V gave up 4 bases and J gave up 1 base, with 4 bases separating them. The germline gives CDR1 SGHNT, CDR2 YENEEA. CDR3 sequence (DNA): TGTGCCAGCAGCTCAGGGAACACTGAAGCTTTCTTT. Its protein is CASSSGNTEAFF.

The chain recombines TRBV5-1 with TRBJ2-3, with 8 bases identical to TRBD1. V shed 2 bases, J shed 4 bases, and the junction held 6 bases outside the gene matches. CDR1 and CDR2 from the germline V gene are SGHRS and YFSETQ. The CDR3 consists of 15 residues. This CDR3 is CASSFETGVADTQYF. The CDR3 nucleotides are TGCGCCAGCAGCTTCGAGACAGGGGTTGCAGATACGCAGTATTTT.

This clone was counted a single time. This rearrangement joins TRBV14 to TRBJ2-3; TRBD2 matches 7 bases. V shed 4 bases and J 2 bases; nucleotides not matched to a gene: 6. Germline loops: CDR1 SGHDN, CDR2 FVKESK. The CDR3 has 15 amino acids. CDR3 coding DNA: TGTGCCAGCAGCCCTGGACTAGGGTCCACAGATACGCAGTATTTT. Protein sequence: CASSPGLGSTDTQYF.

The CDR3 sequence is CASSVGGQGGFGYTF. The CDR3 coding sequence is TGTGCCAGCAGCGTAGGAGGACAGGGGGGTTTTGGCTACACCTTC. The rearrangement uses TRBV9 and TRBJ1-2; 10 bases align to TRBD1. The CDR3 is 15 amino acids. The J segment lost 7 bases and the V segment lost 0 bases, leaving 6 bases of the junction unmatched. Germline CDR1 reads SGDLS; CDR2 reads YYNGEE.

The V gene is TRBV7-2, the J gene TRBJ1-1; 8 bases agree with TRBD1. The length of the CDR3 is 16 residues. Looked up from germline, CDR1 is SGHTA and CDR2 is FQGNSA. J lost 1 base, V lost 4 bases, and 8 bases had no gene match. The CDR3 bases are TGTGCCAGCAGCTCCCGGGACAGGATAACGAACACTGAAGCTTTCTTT. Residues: CASSSRDRITNTEAFF.

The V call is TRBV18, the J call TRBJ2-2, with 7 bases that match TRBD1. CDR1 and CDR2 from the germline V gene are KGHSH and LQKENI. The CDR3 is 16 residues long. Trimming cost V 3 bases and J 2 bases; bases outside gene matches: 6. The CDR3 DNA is TGTGCCAGCTCACCTCTACAGGGGCTTAACACCGGGGAGCTGTTTTTT. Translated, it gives CASSPLQGLNTGELFF.

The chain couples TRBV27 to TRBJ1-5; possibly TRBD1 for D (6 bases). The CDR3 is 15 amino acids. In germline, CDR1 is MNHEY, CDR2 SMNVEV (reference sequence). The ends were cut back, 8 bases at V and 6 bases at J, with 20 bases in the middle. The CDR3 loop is CASGTRGESGQPQHF. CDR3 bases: TGTGCCAGCGGAACCAGGGGTGAGTCGGGTCAGCCCCAGCATTTT.

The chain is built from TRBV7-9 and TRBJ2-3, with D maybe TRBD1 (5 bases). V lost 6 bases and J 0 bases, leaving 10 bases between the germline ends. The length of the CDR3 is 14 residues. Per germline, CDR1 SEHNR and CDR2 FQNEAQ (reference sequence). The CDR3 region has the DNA TGTGCCAGCAGTTTGGGGCTAAGCACAGATACGCAGTATTTT. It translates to CASSLGLSTDTQYF.